This TCR beta chain was obtained from a study of shared clonotypes between healthy human individuals (TCRdb year 2020). A note on the overall study: The cohort comprised two women and a few men aged 18 to 49 years. The study deeply sequenced blood TCR repertoires of five healthy adults to estimate repertoire size and the extent of clonotype sharing between individuals. To increase sequencing depth and limit assay-specific biases, TCR repertoire library preparation and sequencing were carried out by different laboratories using diverse techniques. Leukapheresis yielded between about 0.94 and 8.9 billion PBMCs per donor.

Points the paper makes about the study in general: Because the study included only a small number of donors, the genetic and exposure-history diversity represented was limited. Sampling was limited to blood, and TCR repertoires in tissue likely differ from TCR repertoires in blood. Based on pairwise subsampling, the degree of clonotype sharing among donors was expected to be affected by sequencing depth.

Details on this clone: Its target antigen remains unknown. The record has no base qualities; no much larger clone is one base away.

The donors were healthy, HIV-negative adults who had no recently reported acute infections or vaccinations. Every donor was a Caucasian adult living in Nashville, Tennessee, USA. For unsorted samples, some 90 million PBMCs were counted, and genomic DNA was extracted using the QIAamp DNA Blood Mini kit. Blood was collected by leukapheresis, and PBMCs were isolated by Ficoll-Histopaque density gradient centrifugation and then cryopreserved in liquid nitrogen vapor phase. Using the deep immunoSEQ assay, TCR CDR3 regions were amplified from genomic DNA by multiplex PCR. Extracted genomic DNA from each cell subset was spread evenly across all wells of several immunoSEQ 96-well plates, with each plate serving as a replicate. For unsorted PBMC, each replicate PCR was loaded with about 280 ng genomic DNA, equivalent to 25,000 to 35,000 T cell genomes. Genomic DNA from unsorted PBMC was sequenced over ten immunoSEQ deep assay plates. Purified libraries were quantified with a Qubit 3.0 fluorometer, sized on a Bioanalyzer 2100, and re-quantified with the KAPA Library Quantification kit. Every immunoSEQ 96-well plate was sequenced on a dedicated single-read 150-cycle Illumina NextSeq 550 flow cell. From the authors' description of their analysis: Because only junctional sequences without quality scores were contained in the immunoSEQ output, filtering matching that applied to full-length reads could not be performed. Sequences were annotated with PyIR, a Python wrapper for IgBLAST v1.9, using IMGT germline references to assign V/J genes and CDR3. Reads were filtered out if the reads had weak V/J assignments (E-value above 1e-6), no CDR3, stop codons, out-of-frame junctions, or ambiguous translated residues. V3J clonotypes were defined by identical inferred V gene, J gene, and CDR3 amino acid sequence. Percentage overlap between repertoires was computed as shared unique clonotypes divided by the size of the smaller repertoire. Repertoire richness was assessed with RTK rarefaction, the Chao1 estimator, and Recon v2.1 estimates of unobserved clonotypes. The table was pulled from immuneACCESS by TCRdb, which kept in-frame rearrangements only. Such tables lose some clones; where checked, under half of the loss comes from unresolved V genes, and the rest has no known cause. The V and J calls and clone size come from that table; D and trimming were worked out from the DNA. Across this sample there are fewer than 600,000 clones, with roughly 79% seen only once. Of the sample, around 11% falls within the top ten clones.

This clonotype was sampled from a woman in her forties in good health. Some clones in this sample may be carry-over from other donors' samples. The sequencing sample was made of PBMCs.

The base sequence is TGTGCCAGCGGGGGGCGCCTCCTCATATCCTACGAGCAGTACTTC. Its protein is CASGGRLLISYEQYF. The chain is made from TRBV28 and TRBJ2-7, with the D gene possibly TRBD1 or TRBD2, each one fitting 6 bases. There are 15 amino acids in the CDR3, from cysteine to phenylalanine inclusive. Only the CDR3 region is kept as DNA, spanning 45 bases read in frame from base 1. V was cut back by 8 bases and J by 1 base, leaving a gap of 18 bases between them. The germline V gene yields MDHEN for CDR1 and SYDVKM for CDR2. This CDR3, with the reference TRBV28 and TRBJ2-7 proteins standing in past its ends, gives the full variable domain DVKVTQSSRYLVKRTGEKVFLECVQDMDHENMFWYRQDPGLGLRLIYFSYDVKMKEKGDIPEGYSVSREKKERFSLILESASTNQTSMYLCASGGRLLISYEQYFGPGTRLTVT.